A selection of T cell receptor beta chains follows, all from one sample in a study of blood T cell repertoires in COVID-19. Data came from immunoSEQ multiplex PCR; TCRdb stores just in-frame clones and leaves some out. This table has fewer than 250,000 clones, approximately 86% appearing once. The material sequenced was peripheral blood. The receptor set was obtained from a woman aged 55-69 years who had recovered from COVID-19. CDR3s include the opening cysteine and the closing phenylalanine or tryptophan. Each record gives: clone size, D gene, V gene, J gene, CDR3 DNA, CDR3 protein. The D gene is left open where the match is weak. Some rows have no size entry. The others give once, few or many, or a class for an expanded clone.

>-|TRBD2|TRBV5-1|TRBJ2-3
TGCGCCAGCAGCTCTCGACTTGATAGCGGGGGGGCAGATACGCAGTATTTT
CASSSRLDSGGADTQYF
>-|-|TRBV5-6|TRBJ2-7
TGTGCCAGCAGCTTGGCCTTATTGGAGGGAAGTCCCTACGAGCAGTACTTC
CASSLALLEGSPYEQYF
>-|-|TRBV2|TRBJ2-3
TGTGCCAGCAGTGACAATACGCAGTATTTT
CASSDNTQYF
>-|-|TRBV6-5|TRBJ1-4
TGTGCCAGCAGTTTCCAAACAACTAATGAAAAACTGTTTTTT
CASSFQTTNEKLFF
>few|-|TRBV7-2|TRBJ2-2
TGTGCCTCGGGACACGTGAACACCGGGGAGCTGTTTTTT
CASGHVNTGELFF
>-|-|TRBV19|TRBJ2-6
TGTGCCAGTAGTATTGTGGGGGGGCTGCACGTCCTGACTTTC
CASSIVGGLHVLTF
>-|TRBD1|TRBV28|TRBJ1-5
TGTGCCAGCAGTCGACCTGGGACAGCCCTACAGCCCCAGCATTTT
CASSRPGTALQPQHF
>-|-|TRBV11-2|TRBJ2-1
TGTGCCAGCAGCCCCCAAGGGACTTCCTACAATGAGCAGTTCTTC
CASSPQGTSYNEQFF
>-|-|TRBV28|TRBJ2-4
TGTGCCAGCAGTTACCCGGGGGACAGCAAAAACATTCAGTACTTC
CASSYPGDSKNIQYF
>-|-|TRBV4-1|TRBJ1-2
TGCGCCAGCAGCCAAGAGGGGGCTGGTGGCTACACCTTC
CASSQEGAGGYTF
>-|TRBD2|TRBV5-6|TRBJ2-7
TGTGCCAGCAGCTCGAGCGGGGGGGAGTTCGAGCAGTACTTC
CASSSSGGEFEQYF
>-|TRBD2|TRBV28|TRBJ2-7
TGTGCCACCCACAATAGCGGGGGGATGGTGTACGAGCAGTACTTC
CATHNSGGMVYEQYF
>few|-|TRBV5-6|TRBJ2-5
TGTGCCAGCAGGATAGCCGCCGGAGAGACCCAGTACTTC
CASRIAAGETQYF
>-|-|TRBV9|TRBJ1-1
TGTGCCAGCAGCTTAAGGGGGAACACTGAAGCTTTCTTT
CASSLRGNTEAFF
>-|TRBD2|TRBV7-2|TRBJ2-1
TGTGCCAGCAGCTTTACTAGCGGGGGGTTCAATGAGCAGTTCTTC
CASSFTSGGFNEQFF
>-|TRBD1|TRBV18|TRBJ2-1
TGTGCCAGCTCACCCCCGGCCGGGACAGGTGGGAATGAGCAGTTCTTC
CASSPPAGTGGNEQFF
>-|TRBD1|TRBV11-3|TRBJ2-2
TGTGCCAGCAGTCGTTATACAGGGGAGTCGAACACCGGGGAGCTGTTTTTT
CASSRYTGESNTGELFF
>once|-|TRBV28|TRBJ1-1
TGTGCCATAAGGAGCGAGACTGAAGCTTTCTTT
CAIRSETEAFF
>-|TRBD1|TRBV5-1|TRBJ2-1
TGCGCCAGCAGCTTGGGCACAGGGGGTAACGAGCAGTTCTTC
CASSLGTGGNEQFF
>-|TRBD1|TRBV10-3|TRBJ1-6
TGTGCCATCAGCCCCGGACAGGGGATTGGTTCACCCCTCCACTTT
CAISPGQGIGSPLHF
>-|-|TRBV5-1|TRBJ2-7
TGCGCCAGCAGCCCCGGACAGACCTCTATTTACGAGCAGTACTTC
CASSPGQTSIYEQYF
>-|TRBD2|TRBV7-2|TRBJ2-3
TGTGCCAGCAGCTCCCAACCCCCTAGCGGGGGGGCCAGGGATACGCAGTATTTT
CASSSQPPSGGARDTQYF
>-|-|TRBV21-1|TRBJ1-3
TGTGCCAGCATCCCCGCAAAACAGAACACCATATATTTT
CASIPAKQNTIYF
>-|-|TRBV11-3|TRBJ2-1
TGTGCCAGCAGCCCCTATTCCACTAGCTCCAATGAGCAGTTCTTC
CASSPYSTSSNEQFF
>-|-|TRBV6-2/TRBV6-3|TRBJ2-2
TGTGCCAGCAGCGTAGACAGCATAGCCGGGGAGCTGTTTTTT
CASSVDSIAGELFF
>once|-|TRBV2|TRBJ2-7
TGTGCCAGCAGCGTTACCGGGTCTTGGGAGCAGTACTTC
CASSVTGSWEQYF
>-|TRBD1|TRBV7-8|TRBJ1-2
TGTGCCAGCAGCTTAGCGGGGGGACAGGGGCGCTACACCTTC
CASSLAGGQGRYTF
>-|TRBD2|TRBV2|TRBJ2-5
TGTGCCAGCTCGGGGGGGCCACTGTTTGAGACCCAGTACTTC
CASSGGPLFETQYF
>-|TRBD1|TRBV10-3|TRBJ2-2
TGTGCCATCAGTGGATTTAGGACAGGGGTCACCGGGGAGCTGTTTTTT
CAISGFRTGVTGELFF
>-|-|TRBV18|TRBJ2-3
TGTGCCAGCTCACCACCGCGTGTAGATACGCAGTATTTT
CASSPPRVDTQYF
>-|-|TRBV20-1|TRBJ1-1
TGCAGTGCTAGTTGGGCAGGGCCCAACACTGAAGCTTTCTTT
CSASWAGPNTEAFF
>-|-|TRBV6-6|TRBJ1-4
TGTGCCAGCAACGACCTTTCCCGGGGAAAACTGTTTTTT
CASNDLSRGKLFF
>-|-|TRBV7-2|TRBJ1-3
TGTGCCAGCAGACCAGGGGTTTTCTCTGGAAACACCATATATTTT
CASRPGVFSGNTIYF
>-|-|TRBV20-1|TRBJ1-4
TGCAGTGCTAGTGGGCAGATCGCAACTAATGAAAAACTGTTTTTT
CSASGQIATNEKLFF
>-|TRBD1|TRBV2|TRBJ1-5
TGTGCCAGCAGTGAATGGGACAGCACAGGGCCCCAGCATTTT
CASSEWDSTGPQHF
>once|TRBD1|TRBV27|TRBJ2-3
TGTGCCAGCAGTTGGGGGCCGGGGACAGGGGGCGCCTCGCAGTATTTT
CASSWGPGTGGASQYF
>once|-|TRBV10-3|TRBJ1-2
TGTGCCATCACGTCGACAGGCGGCTATGGCTACACCTTC
CAITSTGGYGYTF
>-|-|TRBV7-3|TRBJ1-2
TGTGCCAGCAGCCCCGACAGGTTCTATGGCTACACCTTC
CASSPDRFYGYTF
>-|TRBD1|TRBV14|TRBJ2-5
TGTGCCAGCAGCCTGCAGACAGGGGGCCAAGAGACCCAGTACTTC
CASSLQTGGQETQYF